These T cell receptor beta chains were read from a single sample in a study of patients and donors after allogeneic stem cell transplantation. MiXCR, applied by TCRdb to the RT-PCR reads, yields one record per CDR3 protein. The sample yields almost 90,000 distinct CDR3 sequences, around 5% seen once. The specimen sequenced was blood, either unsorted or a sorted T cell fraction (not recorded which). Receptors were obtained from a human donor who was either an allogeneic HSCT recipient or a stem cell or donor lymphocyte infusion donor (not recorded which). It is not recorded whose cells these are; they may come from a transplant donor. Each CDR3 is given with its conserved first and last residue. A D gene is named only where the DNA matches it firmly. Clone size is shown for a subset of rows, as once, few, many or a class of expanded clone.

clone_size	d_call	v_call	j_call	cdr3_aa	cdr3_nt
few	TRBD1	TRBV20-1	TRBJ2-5	CSARFPTGAYTQETQYF	TGCAGTGCTAGATTTCCGACAGGGGCATACACACAAGAGACCCAGTACTTC
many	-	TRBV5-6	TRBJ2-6	CASSTPGLYSSGANVLTF	TGTGCCAGCAGCACACCAGGATTATATAGCTCTGGGGCCAACGTCCTGACTTTC
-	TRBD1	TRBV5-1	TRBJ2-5	CASSWVQGARETQYF	TGCGCCAGCAGCTGGGTCCAGGGGGCTAGAGAGACCCAGTACTTC
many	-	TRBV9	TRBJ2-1	CASSGEGPEQFF	TGTGCCAGCAGCGGCGAGGGACCTGAGCAGTTCTTC
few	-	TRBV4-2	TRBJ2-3	CASSQDRGLPLDTQYF	TGTGCCAGCAGCCAAGATAGGGGACTTCCATTAGATACGCAGTATTTT
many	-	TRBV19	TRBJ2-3	CASSIPTMRGADTQYF	TGTGCCAGTAGTATACCCACGATGAGGGGCGCAGATACGCAGTATTTT
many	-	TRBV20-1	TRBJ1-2	CSAIPLKRTNYGYTF	TGCAGTGCTATCCCTCTCAAGAGGACCAACTATGGCTACACCTTC
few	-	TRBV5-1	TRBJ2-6	CASSLDVGSGANVLTF	TGCGCCAGCAGCCTGGATGTGGGCTCTGGGGCCAACGTCCTGACTTTC
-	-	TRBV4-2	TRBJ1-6	CASSQDWDSYNSPLHF	TGTGCCAGCAGCCAAGACTGGGACTCCTATAATTCACCCCTCCACTTT
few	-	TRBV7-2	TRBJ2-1	CASSFSRAYNEQFF	TGTGCCAGCAGCTTCTCAAGGGCTTACAATGAGCAGTTCTTC
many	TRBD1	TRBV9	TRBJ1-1	CASSATGVRTEAFF	TGTGCCAGCAGCGCGACAGGGGTTCGCACTGAAGCTTTCTTT
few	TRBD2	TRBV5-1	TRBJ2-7	CASSPGIAGDEEQYF	TGCGCCAGCAGCCCCGGAATAGCGGGAGATGAGGAGCAGTACTTC
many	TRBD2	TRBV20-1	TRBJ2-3	CSARGGGVGTDTQYF	TGCAGTGCTAGAGGGGGGGGAGTTGGCACAGATACGCAGTATTTT
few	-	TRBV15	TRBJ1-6	CATGRSSYNSPLHF	TGTGCCACCGGGCGGAGCTCCTATAATTCACCCCTCCACTTT
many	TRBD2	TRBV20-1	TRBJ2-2	CSARDLLAGEAGELFF	TGCAGTGCTAGAGATCTCCTCGCGGGAGAGGCCGGGGAGCTGTTTTTT
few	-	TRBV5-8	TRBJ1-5	CASSLVSGAYQPQHF	TGTGCCAGCAGCTTGGTGTCGGGGGCCTATCAGCCCCAGCATTTT
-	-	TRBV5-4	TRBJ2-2	CASGRGLHQTGELFF	TGTGCCAGCGGGCGGGGACTCCACCAGACCGGGGAGCTGTTTTTT
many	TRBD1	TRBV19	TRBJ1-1	CASSPPGTGRTEAFF	TGTGCCAGTAGTCCCCCCGGGACAGGGCGCACTGAAGCTTTCTTT
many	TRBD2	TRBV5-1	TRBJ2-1	CASSFRTSGGPTYNEQFF	TGCGCCAGCAGCTTCCGGACTAGCGGGGGTCCCACCTACAATGAGCAGTTCTTC
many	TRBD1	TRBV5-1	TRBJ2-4	CASSLELQGAAGDIQYF	TGCGCCAGCAGCTTGGAACTACAGGGGGCGGCGGGAGACATTCAGTACTTC
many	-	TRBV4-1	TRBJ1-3	CASSQNSGFSGNTIYF	TGCGCCAGCAGCCAAAATAGCGGATTCTCTGGAAACACCATATATTTT
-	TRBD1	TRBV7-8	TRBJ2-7	CASSRSTGTGDTYEQYF	TGTGCCAGCAGCCGATCCACCGGGACAGGGGATACCTACGAGCAGTACTTC
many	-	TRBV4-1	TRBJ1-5	CASSQMTGNQPQHF	TGCGCCAGCAGCCAGATGACAGGAAATCAGCCCCAGCATTTT
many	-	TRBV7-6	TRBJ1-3	CASSLGPASGNTIYF	TGTGCCAGCAGCTTAGGCCCGGCCTCTGGAAACACCATATATTTT
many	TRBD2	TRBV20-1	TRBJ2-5	CSARIPAGEETQYF	TGCAGTGCTAGAATACCAGCGGGAGAAGAGACCCAGTACTTC
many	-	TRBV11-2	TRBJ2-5	CASSPIGGGLWETQYF	TGTGCCAGCAGCCCGATAGGGGGGGGCCTTTGGGAGACCCAGTACTTC
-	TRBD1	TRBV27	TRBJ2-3	CASSLSQGTQYF	TGTGCCAGCAGTTTATCACAGGGGACGCAGTATTTT
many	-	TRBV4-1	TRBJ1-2	CASSQDGRSVPYGYTF	TGCGCCAGCAGCCAAGATGGGAGGAGCGTCCCCTATGGCTACACCTTC
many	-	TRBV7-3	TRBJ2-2	CASSFGGSTGELFF	TGTGCCAGCAGCTTTGGGGGGTCGACCGGGGAGCTGTTTTTT
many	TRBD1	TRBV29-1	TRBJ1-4	CSVARDRVNEKLFF	TGCAGCGTGGCCCGGGACAGGGTTAATGAAAAACTGTTTTTT
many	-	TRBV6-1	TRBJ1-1	CASSAAPGRSGTEAFF	TGTGCCAGCAGTGCCGCACCAGGTCGGTCAGGCACTGAAGCTTTCTTT
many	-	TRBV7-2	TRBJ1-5	CASSLSLGYSNQPQHF	TGTGCCAGCAGCTTAAGTCTCGGGTATAGCAATCAGCCCCAGCATTTT
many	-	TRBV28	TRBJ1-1	CASSLGRSGEAFF	TGTGCCAGCAGTTTGGGCAGGTCCGGAGAAGCTTTCTTT
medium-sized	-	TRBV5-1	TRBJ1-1	CASSWAPGTNTEAFF	TGCGCCAGCAGCTGGGCCCCGGGCACAAACACTGAAGCTTTCTTT
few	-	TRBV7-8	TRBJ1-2	CASSPYRVPVDGYTF	TGTGCCAGCAGCCCTTACAGGGTGCCGGTGGATGGCTACACCTTC
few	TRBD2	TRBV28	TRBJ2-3	CASEGLAGDPTDTQYF	TGTGCCAGCGAAGGACTAGCGGGAGACCCCACAGATACGCAGTATTTT
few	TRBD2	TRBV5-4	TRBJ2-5	CASSGTSGREETQYF	TGTGCCAGCAGCGGGACTAGCGGGAGGGAAGAGACCCAGTACTTC
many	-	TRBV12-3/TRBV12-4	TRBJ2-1	CASSPRVGTGQQFF	TGTGCCAGCAGCCCCCGAGTTGGGACGGGCCAGCAGTTCTTC
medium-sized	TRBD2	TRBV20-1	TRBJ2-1	CSARDSGLAGGGYNEQFF	TGCAGTGCTAGAGATTCGGGACTAGCGGGAGGGGGATACAATGAGCAGTTCTTC
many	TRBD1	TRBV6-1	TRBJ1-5	CADSQGPDQPQHF	TGTGCCGACTCACAGGGGCCGGATCAGCCCCAGCATTTT